This T cell receptor (beta chain) came from a study of blood T cell repertoires in COVID-19. Per the study methods: How many nucleated cells were present was estimated from reference gene primer amplification. Sequencing was performed with immunoSEQ multiplex PCR; in TCRdb, only in-frame clones are kept and a portion is missing. D and trimming were read from the DNA, whereas the V and J calls and clone size are those reported in that table. Among 55,000 to 65,000 clones listed, 75% to 95% were seen once. Input material: peripheral blood. The receptor was derived from a woman aged 80 or older with active COVID-19.

The chain's CDR3 is CASSPTGMSLGPETQYF. Here the CDR3 DNA reads TGTGCCAGCTCACCAACAGGGATGTCACTGGGGCCAGAGACCCAGTACTTC. The V gene is TRBV18, the J gene TRBJ2-5; tentatively, D is TRBD1 (6 bases). The CDR3 is 17 residues long. Per the germline V gene, CDR1 is KGHSH and CDR2 is LQKENI. V was trimmed by 2 bases and J by 4 bases, leaving 20 bases between them.